One sample yielded the 16 T cell receptor beta chains listed below, sequenced in a study of Ad26.COV2.S vaccination and SARS-CoV-2 variants. Measured with immunoSEQ multiplex PCR; TCRdb has only the in-frame clones, and not every one. This sample has about 350,000 clones; roughly 81% occur once, and the top ten carry roughly 3.3%. Specified treatment: about 20 received Ad26.COV2.S at low or high dose, single or two shots; several received placebo; per-sample allocation not given. The samples date from day 63 after the first vaccine or placebo injection. The sequenced sample was peripheral blood, obtained in a trial of Ad26.COV2.S vaccine versus placebo. The receptors originated from a person between 18 and 65 years old who received the Ad26.COV2.S COVID-19 vaccine or a placebo.

This clone turned up a few times. The J gene is TRBJ2-7, the V gene TRBV30; TRBD1 aligns across 7 bases. The V gene end was trimmed by 3 bases and the J gene end by 4 bases; junction bases not matched to a gene: 6. CDR3 length equals 13 residues. From germline, CDR1 is GTSNPN and CDR2 SVGIG (reference sequence). DNA for the CDR3: TGTGCCTGGAGCAACGGACAGGCTTACGAGCAGTACTTC. Translating it yields CAWSNGQAYEQYF. Together with reference TRBV30 and TRBJ2-7, the CDR3 gives the full variable domain: SQTIHQWPATLVQPVGSPLSLECTVEGTSNPNLYWYRQAAGRGLQLLFYSVGIGQISSEVPQNLSASRPQDRQFILSSKKLLLSDSGFYLCAWSNGQAYEQYFGPGTRLTVT.

V usage is TRBV6-5 and J usage is TRBJ1-1; D uncertain. The CDR3 extends over 13 amino acids. V was pared by 7 bases and J by 1 base, with 10 bases between. CDR1 and CDR2 (germline): MNHEY, SVGAGI. The CDR3 nucleotides are TGTGCCAGCAAGTCTACTGAGAACACTGAAGCTTTCTTT. It encodes CASKSTENTEAFF.

The gene calls are TRBV5-1 and TRBJ2-3, with a tentative D call TRBD2 (6 bases). With 7 bases removed from V and 0 bases from J, the gap between germline ends came to 18 bases. This CDR3 spans 16 amino acids. Germline CDR1 reads SGHRS; CDR2 reads YFSETQ. CDR3: CASSSQVAGSTDTQYF. DNA for the CDR3: TGCGCCAGCTCCTCCCAGGTGGCGGGGAGCACAGATACGCAGTATTTT.

Comments on this clone: The same CDR3 also results from other DNA sequences found in this sample. The chain joins TRBV18 to TRBJ2-7, with 9 bases identical to TRBD2. CDR3 length: 14 residues. Germline CDR1 reads KGHSH; CDR2 reads LQKENI. Trimming cost V 6 bases and J 0 bases; bases outside gene matches: 3. This CDR3 is CASSPGLASYEQYF. CDR3 DNA: TGTGCCAGCTCCCCGGGACTAGCCTCCTACGAGCAGTACTTC.

The rearrangement uses TRBV9 and TRBJ2-3, with TRBD1 as a possible D gene (6 bases). The CDR3 has 14 amino acids. CDR1 is SGDLS, CDR2 YYNGEE, per germline. Trimming removed 6 bases from V and 3 bases from J, with 14 bases in between. In DNA form, the CDR3 reads TGTGCCAGCACCCCTTCTCAGGGGACAGATACGCAGTATTTT. Its translation is CASTPSQGTDTQYF.

This sequence joins TRBV7-9 and TRBJ2-7; D is unresolved. Germline V lookup: CDR1 SEHNR, CDR2 FQNEAQ (reference sequence). This CDR3 is 13 amino acids long. Deletions cut 5 bases from V and 5 bases from J, with 13 bases between. This CDR3 is CASSPVGNHEQYF. For the CDR3, the DNA is TGTGCCAGCAGCCCCGTGGGGAACCACGAGCAGTACTTC.

In its sample, this clone is medium-sized. V is TRBV7-8 and J is TRBJ2-2; D gene unclear. This CDR3 has 14 residues. Trimming stripped 3 bases from V and 6 bases from J, with 11 bases between. From germline, CDR1 is SGHVS and CDR2 FQNEAQ. CDR3 in DNA: TGTGCCAGCAGCTTGTTACTACTCGCCGGGGAGCTGTTTTTT. Amino acid sequence: CASSLLLLAGELFF.

V usage is TRBV3-1 (or the pseudogene TRBV3-2) and J usage is TRBJ1-6; D is possibly TRBD1 (6 bases). Trimming removed 3 bases from V and 8 bases from J, with 14 bases in between. This CDR3 contains 15 residues. The germline V gene has CDR1 LGHDT and CDR2 YNNKEL (reference sequence). DNA for the CDR3: TGTGCCAGCAGCCAGGGGGCCCCCTTCGATTCACCCCTCCACTTT. It encodes CASSQGAPFDSPLHF.

The count of this clone is one. The gene calls are TRBV27 and TRBJ2-5, with no clear D. Trimming pared 0 bases from V and 2 bases from J, leaving 10 bases between. Germline V gene lookup returns CDR1 MNHEY and CDR2 SMNVEV (reference sequence). The CDR3 runs to 15 residues. CDR3 amino acids: CASSLSRQPQETQYF. CDR3 nucleotide sequence: TGTGCCAGCAGTTTATCGCGGCAGCCACAAGAGACCCAGTACTTC.

The chain links TRBV7-9 to TRBJ2-1; 14 bases are a match to TRBD2. From germline, CDR1 is SEHNR and CDR2 FQNEAQ (reference sequence). CDR3 length equals 19 residues. The V segment lost 4 bases and the J segment 8 bases; nucleotides outside the gene matches: 16. CDR3 in DNA: TGTGCCAGCAGCTCTCCGACACGACTAGCGGGAGGGCCCTCCGATGAGCAGTTCTTC. Translating it yields CASSSPTRLAGGPSDEQFF.

The chain employs TRBV7-9 and TRBJ2-5, with 9 bases matching TRBD1. The CDR3 extends over 13 amino acids. V shed 8 bases, J shed 2 bases, and the junction held 3 bases outside the gene matches. Germline V gives CDR1 SEHNR, CDR2 FQNEAQ (reference sequence). This CDR3 reads CASGGTGQETQYF. CDR3 sequence (DNA): TGTGCCAGCGGGGGGACAGGGCAAGAGACCCAGTACTTC.

The chain uses TRBV7-2 and TRBJ2-1, with 12 bases matching TRBD1. From germline, CDR1 is SGHTA and CDR2 FQGNSA. The CDR3 runs to 16 residues. Trimming removed 1 base from V and 6 bases from J; junction bases left unmatched: 4. Written as DNA, the CDR3 is TGTGCCAGCAGCTTAGTGGGGACAGGGGGCTTCAATGAGCAGTTCTTC. Its protein product is CASSLVGTGGFNEQFF. The entire variable domain, with the rest obtained from reference TRBV7-2 and TRBJ2-1, is as follows: GAGVSQSPSNKVTEKGKDVELRCDPISGHTALYWYRQSLGQGLEFLIYFQGNSAPDKSGLPSDRFSAERTGGSVSTLTIQRTQQEDSAVYLCASSLVGTGGFNEQFFGPGTRLTVL.

The rearrangement links TRBV5-1 to TRBJ2-3, with TRBD2 as a possible D gene (6 bases). The V and J ends lost 2 bases and 1 base respectively, with 8 bases between them. This CDR3 contains 14 residues. Germline-derived CDR1 and CDR2 are SGHRS and YFSETQ. The CDR3 bases are TGCGCCAGCAGCTTTACGGGGGGCACAGATACGCAGTATTTT. Its translation: CASSFTGGTDTQYF.

A note on this clone: Being one base from a much bigger clone, this may be a read error. The chain joins TRBV7-2 to TRBJ1-5; no firm D call. Looked up from germline, CDR1 is SGHTA and CDR2 is FQGNSA. Deletions cut 4 bases from V and 0 bases from J, with 4 bases between. The CDR3 length is 13 residues. CDR3 bases: TGTGCCAGCAGCTCAAATAGCAATCAGCCCCAGCATTTT. It specifies CASSSNSNQPQHF. The variable domain in full, with the rest retrieved from reference TRBV7-2 and TRBJ1-5, is GAGVSQSPSNKVTEKGKDVELRCDPISGHTALYWYRQSLGQGLEFLIYFQGNSAPDKSGLPSDRFSAERTGGSVSTLTIQRTQQEDSAVYLCASSSNSNQPQHFGDGTRLSIL.

The CDR3 region is CASSLWSKVTEAFF. CDR3 DNA sequence: TGTGCCAGCAGCTTGTGGTCGAAGGTCACTGAAGCTTTCTTT. V usage is TRBV5-4 and J usage is TRBJ1-1, with D uncertain. This CDR3 contains 14 residues. Trimming took 1 base from V and 4 from J, leaving 11 bases between them. Germline CDR1 SGHNT, CDR2 YYREEE (reference sequence).

The genes are TRBV6-4 and TRBJ1-6; maybe TRBD1 (6 bases). V lost 5 bases to trimming and J lost 5 bases, with 19 bases between them. This CDR3 contains 17 residues. CDR1 is MRHNA, CDR2 SNTAGT, per germline. The CDR3 sequence: CASSPPQGQHNNSPLHF. The CDR3 DNA reads as TGTGCCAGCAGTCCGCCCCAAGGACAGCACAATAATTCACCCCTCCACTTT.